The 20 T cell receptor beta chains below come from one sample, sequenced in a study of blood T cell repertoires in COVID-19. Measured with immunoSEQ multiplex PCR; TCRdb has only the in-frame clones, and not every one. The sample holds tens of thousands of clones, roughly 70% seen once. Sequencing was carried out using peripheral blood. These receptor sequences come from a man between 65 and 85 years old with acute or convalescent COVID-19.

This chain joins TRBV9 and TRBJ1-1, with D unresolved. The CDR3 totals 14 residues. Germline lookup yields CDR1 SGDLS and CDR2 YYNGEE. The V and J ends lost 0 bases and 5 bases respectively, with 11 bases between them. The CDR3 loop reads CASSVEHFATEAFF. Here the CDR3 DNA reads TGTGCCAGCAGCGTAGAGCATTTCGCGACTGAAGCTTTCTTT.

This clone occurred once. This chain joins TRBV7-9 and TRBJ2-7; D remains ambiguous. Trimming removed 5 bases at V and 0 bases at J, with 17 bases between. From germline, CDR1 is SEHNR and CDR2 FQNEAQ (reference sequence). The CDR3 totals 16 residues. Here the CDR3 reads CASSPPNKDFSYEQYF. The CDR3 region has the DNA TGTGCCAGCAGCCCACCCAACAAAGACTTCTCCTACGAGCAGTACTTC.

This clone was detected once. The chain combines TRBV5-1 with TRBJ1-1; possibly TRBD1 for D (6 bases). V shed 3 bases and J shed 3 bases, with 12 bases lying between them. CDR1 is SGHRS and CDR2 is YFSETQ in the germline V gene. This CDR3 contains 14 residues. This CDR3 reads CASSSSGGHTEAFF. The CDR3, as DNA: TGCGCCAGCAGCTCTTCTGGGGGCCACACTGAAGCTTTCTTT. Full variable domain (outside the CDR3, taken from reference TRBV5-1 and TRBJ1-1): KAGVTQTPRYLIKTRGQQVTLSCSPISGHRSVSWYQQTPGQGLQFLFEYFSETQRNKGNFPGRFSGRQFSNSRSEMNVSTLELGDSALYLCASSSSGGHTEAFFGQGTRLTVV.

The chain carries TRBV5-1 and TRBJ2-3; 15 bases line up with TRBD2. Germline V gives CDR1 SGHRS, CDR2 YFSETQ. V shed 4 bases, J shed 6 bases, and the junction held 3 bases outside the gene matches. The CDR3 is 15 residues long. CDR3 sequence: CASSVGLAGGDTQYF. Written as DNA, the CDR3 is TGCGCCAGCAGCGTAGGACTAGCGGGAGGGGATACGCAGTATTTT.

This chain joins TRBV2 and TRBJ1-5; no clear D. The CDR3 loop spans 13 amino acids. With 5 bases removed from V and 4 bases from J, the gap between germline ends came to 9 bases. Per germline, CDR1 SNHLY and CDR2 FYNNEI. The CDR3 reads CASSQLENQPQHF. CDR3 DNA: TGTGCCAGCAGTCAGCTGGAGAATCAGCCCCAGCATTTT.

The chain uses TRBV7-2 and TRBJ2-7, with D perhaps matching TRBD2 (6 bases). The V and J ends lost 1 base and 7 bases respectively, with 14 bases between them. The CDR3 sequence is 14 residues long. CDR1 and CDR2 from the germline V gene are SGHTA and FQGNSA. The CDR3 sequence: CASSLVGSAGEQYF. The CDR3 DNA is TGTGCCAGCAGCTTAGTCGGGAGCGCCGGGGAGCAGTACTTC.

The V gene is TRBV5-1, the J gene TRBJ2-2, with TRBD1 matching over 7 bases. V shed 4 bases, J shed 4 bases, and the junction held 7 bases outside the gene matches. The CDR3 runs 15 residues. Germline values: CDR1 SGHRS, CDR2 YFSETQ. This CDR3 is CASSDPGTATGELFF. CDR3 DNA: TGCGCCAGCAGCGACCCCGGGACAGCCACCGGGGAGCTGTTTTTT.

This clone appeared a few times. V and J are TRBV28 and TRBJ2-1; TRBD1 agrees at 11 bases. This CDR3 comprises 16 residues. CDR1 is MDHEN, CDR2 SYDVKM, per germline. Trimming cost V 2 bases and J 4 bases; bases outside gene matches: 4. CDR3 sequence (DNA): TGTGCCAGCAGTTTACCGGGGACAGGGGGTTACAATGAGCAGTTCTTC. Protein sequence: CASSLPGTGGYNEQFF.

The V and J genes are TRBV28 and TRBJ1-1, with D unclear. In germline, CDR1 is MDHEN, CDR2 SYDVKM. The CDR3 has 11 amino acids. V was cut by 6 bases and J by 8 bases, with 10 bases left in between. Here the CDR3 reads CASRLAGEAFF. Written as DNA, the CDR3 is TGTGCCAGCAGGCTGGCGGGCGAAGCTTTCTTT.

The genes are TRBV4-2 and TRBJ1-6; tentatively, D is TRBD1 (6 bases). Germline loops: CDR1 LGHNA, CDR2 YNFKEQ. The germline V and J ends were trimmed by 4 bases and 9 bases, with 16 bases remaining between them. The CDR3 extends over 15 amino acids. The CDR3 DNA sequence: TGTGCCAGCAGCCCCCGGACAGATCCGATTTCACCCCTCCACTTT. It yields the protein CASSPRTDPISPLHF.

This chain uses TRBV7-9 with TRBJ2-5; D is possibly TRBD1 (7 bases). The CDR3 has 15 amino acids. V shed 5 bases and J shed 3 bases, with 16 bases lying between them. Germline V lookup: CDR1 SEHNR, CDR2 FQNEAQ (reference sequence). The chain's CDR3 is CASSRGRGQEETQYF. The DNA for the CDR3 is TGTGCCAGCAGCCGGGGGCGAGGACAGGAAGAGACCCAGTACTTC.

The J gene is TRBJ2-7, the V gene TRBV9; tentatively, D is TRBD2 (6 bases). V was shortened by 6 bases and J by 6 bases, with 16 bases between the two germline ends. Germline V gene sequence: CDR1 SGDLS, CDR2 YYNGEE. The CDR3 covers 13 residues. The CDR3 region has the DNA TGTGCCAGCACACGGGAGCATGCATCCGAGCAGTACTTC. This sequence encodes CASTREHASEQYF.

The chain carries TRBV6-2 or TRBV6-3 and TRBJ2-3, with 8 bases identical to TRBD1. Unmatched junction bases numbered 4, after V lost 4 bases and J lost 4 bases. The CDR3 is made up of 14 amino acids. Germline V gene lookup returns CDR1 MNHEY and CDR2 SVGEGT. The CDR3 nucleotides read TGTGCCAGCAGTTGGACAGGGTATGCAGATACGCAGTATTTT. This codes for CASSWTGYADTQYF.

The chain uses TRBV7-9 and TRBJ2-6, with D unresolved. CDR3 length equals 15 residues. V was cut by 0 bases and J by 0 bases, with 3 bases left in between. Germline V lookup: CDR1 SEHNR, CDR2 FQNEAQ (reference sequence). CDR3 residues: CASSLAASGANVLTF. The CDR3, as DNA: TGTGCCAGCAGCTTAGCGGCCTCTGGGGCCAACGTCCTGACTTTC.

CDR3 sequence (DNA): TGTGCCAGCAGCCCAAGCGCAGGGTACTACGAGCAGTACTTC. Protein: CASSPSAGYYEQYF. The rearrangement joins TRBV7-9 to TRBJ2-7; possibly TRBD1 for D (5 bases). CDR1 is SEHNR, CDR2 FQNEAQ, per germline (reference sequence). CDR3 length: 14 residues. The ends were cut back, 5 bases at V and 3 bases at J, with 14 bases in the middle.

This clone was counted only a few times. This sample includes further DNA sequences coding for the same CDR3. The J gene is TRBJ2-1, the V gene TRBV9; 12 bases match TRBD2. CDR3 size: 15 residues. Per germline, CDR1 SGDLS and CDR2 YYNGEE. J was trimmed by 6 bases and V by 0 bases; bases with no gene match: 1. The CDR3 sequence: CASSVGLAGVNEQFF. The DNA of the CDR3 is TGTGCCAGCAGCGTAGGACTAGCGGGAGTCAATGAGCAGTTCTTC.

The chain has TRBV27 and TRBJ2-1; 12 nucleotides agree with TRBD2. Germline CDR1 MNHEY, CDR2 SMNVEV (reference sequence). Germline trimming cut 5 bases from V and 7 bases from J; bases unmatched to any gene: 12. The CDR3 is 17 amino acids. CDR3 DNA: TGTGCCAGCAGTCCCCGACTAGCGGGAGTGGGTTTGAATGAGCAGTTCTTC. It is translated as CASSPRLAGVGLNEQFF.

Here the CDR3 reads CASSLAGGLYNEQFF. The DNA of the CDR3 is TGTGCCAGCAGTTTAGCGGGAGGCCTCTACAATGAGCAGTTCTTC. The chain couples TRBV27 to TRBJ2-1; the match to TRBD2 covers 8 bases. The ends lost 2 bases at V and 3 bases at J; junction bases unmatched: 3. Germline-derived CDR1 and CDR2 are MNHEY and SMNVEV (reference sequence). The CDR3 contains 15 residues.

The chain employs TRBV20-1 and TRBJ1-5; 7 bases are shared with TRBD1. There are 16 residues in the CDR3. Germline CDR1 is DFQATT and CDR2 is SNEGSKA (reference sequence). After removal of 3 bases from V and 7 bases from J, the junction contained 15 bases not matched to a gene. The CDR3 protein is CSASLPPDRAKQPQHF. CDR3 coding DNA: TGCAGTGCTAGTCTCCCACCCGACAGGGCCAAGCAGCCCCAGCATTTT.

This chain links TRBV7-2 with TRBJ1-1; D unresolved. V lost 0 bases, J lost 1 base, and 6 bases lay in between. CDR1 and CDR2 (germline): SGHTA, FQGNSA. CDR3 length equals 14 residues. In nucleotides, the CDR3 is TGTGCCAGCAGCTTAGCGCGGGGGAACACTGAAGCTTTCTTT. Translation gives CASSLARGNTEAFF. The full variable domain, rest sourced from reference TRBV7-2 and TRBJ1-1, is GAGVSQSPSNKVTEKGKDVELRCDPISGHTALYWYRQSLGQGLEFLIYFQGNSAPDKSGLPSDRFSAERTGGSVSTLTIQRTQQEDSAVYLCASSLARGNTEAFFGQGTRLTVV.